The T cell receptor beta chain described here comes from a study of blood T cell repertoires in COVID-19. Study context: The United States, Italy and Spain supplied acute and convalescent COVID-19 samples. Nucleic acid was either cDNA or gDNA, and it came from T cells, B-cell-depleted T cells, or PBMCs.

The CDR3 length is 13 residues. Trimming took 6 bases from V and 3 from J; bases not matched to a gene: 3. Looked up from germline, CDR1 is LNHDA and CDR2 is SQIVND (reference sequence). In the source study's methods: Estimates of nucleated cell counts were drawn from the amplification of reference gene primers. The protocol was immunoSEQ multiplex PCR, while the TCRdb copy is restricted to in-frame clones and leaves out a portion. The DNA gave D and trimming, while V, J and clone size come from that table. Here the sample spans some 180,000 clones, 80% being singletons. The chain joins TRBV19 to TRBJ1-1, with TRBD1 matching 8 bases. Sequencing was performed on peripheral blood. The TCR was taken from a man aged 60 to 75 with acute or convalescent COVID-19. The CDR3 region is CASRADRDTEAFF. CDR3 DNA: TGTGCCAGTAGGGCGGACAGGGACACTGAAGCTTTCTTT.